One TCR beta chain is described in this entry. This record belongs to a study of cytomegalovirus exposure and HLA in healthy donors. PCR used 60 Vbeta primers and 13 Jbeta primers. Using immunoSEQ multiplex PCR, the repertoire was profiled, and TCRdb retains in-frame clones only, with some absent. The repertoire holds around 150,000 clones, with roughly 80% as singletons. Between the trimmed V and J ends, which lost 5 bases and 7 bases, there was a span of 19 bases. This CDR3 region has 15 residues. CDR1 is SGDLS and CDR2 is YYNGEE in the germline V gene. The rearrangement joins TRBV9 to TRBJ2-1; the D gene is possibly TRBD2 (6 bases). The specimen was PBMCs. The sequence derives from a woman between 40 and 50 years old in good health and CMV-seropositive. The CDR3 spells CASSGDLGLGNEQFF. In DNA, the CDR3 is TGTGCCAGCAGTGGGGACTTGGGGCTAGGAAATGAGCAGTTCTTC.